Below, 9 T cell receptor beta chains from the same sample are listed, as sequenced in a study of cytomegalovirus exposure and HLA in healthy donors. PCR employed 60 Vbeta and 13 Jbeta primers. Clones were read by immunoSEQ multiplex PCR, and TCRdb kept only the in-frame ones, dropping some. The sample lists under 200,000 clones, about 76% seen once, with around 7% in the top ten. The sequencing sample was made of PBMCs. The receptors were gathered from a male donor in good health and CMV-seropositive.

The J gene is TRBJ2-1, the V gene TRBV13, with D possibly matching TRBD2 (5 bases). V was cut by 6 bases and J by 7 bases, with 13 bases left in between. The length of the CDR3 is 13 residues. Germline assignment: CDR1 PRHDT and CDR2 FYEKMQ (reference sequence). CDR3 bases: TGTGCCAGCAGGGGCGGGCATGGGAATGAGCAGTTCTTC. The encoded protein is CASRGGHGNEQFF. The full variable domain, in which reference TRBV13 and TRBJ2-1 provide the parts outside the CDR3, is AAGVIQSPRHLIKEKRETATLKCYPIPRHDTVYWYQQGPGQDPQFLISFYEKMQSDKGSIPDRFSAQQFSDYHSELNMSSLELGDSALYFCASRGGHGNEQFFGPGTRLTVL.

This chain links TRBV6-6 with TRBJ2-7; 11 bases map to TRBD1. The CDR3 has 12 residues. V lost 10 bases and J lost 4; bases outside the gene matches: 3. CDR1 MNHNY and CDR2 SVGAGI come from the germline V gene (reference sequence). CDR3 bases: TGTGCCACGGACAGGGGGCAGTACGAGCAGTACTTC. It is translated as CATDRGQYEQYF.

V gene TRBV9 combines with J gene TRBJ2-3; possible D gene TRBD2, 5 bases. The V end was cut by 0 bases, the J end by 1 base, with 15 bases between. Germline V gene lookup returns CDR1 SGDLS and CDR2 YYNGEE. CDR3 length: 17 amino acids. CDR3 in DNA: TGTGCCAGCAGCGTAGCGCCTCAGAGGGATCGCACAGATACGCAGTATTTT. It encodes CASSVAPQRDRTDTQYF.

This clone appeared once. The rearrangement links TRBV14 to TRBJ2-1; tentatively, D is TRBD1 (5 bases). V shed 4 bases and J shed 6 bases, with 13 bases lying between them. Germline values: CDR1 SGHDN, CDR2 FVKESK. The CDR3 is made up of 14 amino acids. CDR3 sequence reads: CASSPTWGGNEQFF. The CDR3 nucleotides read TGTGCCAGCAGCCCGACTTGGGGCGGCAATGAGCAGTTCTTC.

The chain joins TRBV5-1 to TRBJ1-1; TRBD1 aligns across 7 bases. In germline, CDR1 is SGHRS, CDR2 YFSETQ. The J segment lost 0 bases and the V segment lost 5 bases, leaving 10 bases of the junction unmatched. This CDR3 is 16 amino acids long. Written as DNA, the CDR3 is TGCGCCAGCAGTCAACAGGGGACAAAGGTGAACACTGAAGCTTTCTTT. It translates to CASSQQGTKVNTEAFF.

The chain joins TRBV6-5 to TRBJ2-7, with 7 nucleotides matching TRBD1. The germline gives CDR1 MNHEY, CDR2 SVGAGI. This CDR3 has 15 residues. Trimming cost V 2 bases and J 1 base; bases outside gene matches: 5. The CDR3 is CASSYEDRPSYEQYF. The DNA of the CDR3 is TGTGCCAGCAGTTACGAGGACAGGCCGTCCTACGAGCAGTACTTC.

The table lists this clone with a few counts. The chain has TRBV6-5 and TRBJ2-1; 7 nucleotides line up with TRBD1. V dropped 6 bases and J dropped 3; count of bases not matched to a gene: 5. This CDR3 has 14 residues. Germline CDR1 reads MNHEY; CDR2 reads SVGAGI. The CDR3 is CASSTTGVYNEQFF. The CDR3 region has the DNA TGTGCCAGCAGCACCACAGGGGTCTACAATGAGCAGTTCTTC.

The CDR3 loop reads CASTTGGFSPLHF. CDR3 in DNA: TGTGCCAGCACGACAGGGGGGTTTTCACCCCTCCACTTT. The chain couples TRBV19 to TRBJ1-6, with TRBD1 matching over 9 bases. The J segment lost 9 bases and the V segment lost 9 bases, leaving 6 bases of the junction unmatched. The CDR3 is 13 amino acids. Germline-derived CDR1 and CDR2 are LNHDA and SQIVND (reference sequence). Complete variable domain (other parts from reference TRBV19 and TRBJ1-6): DGGITQSPKYLFRKEGQNVTLSCEQNLNHDAMYWYRQDPGQGLRLIYYSQIVNDFQKGDIAEGYSVSREKKESFPLTVTSAQKNPTAFYLCASTTGGFSPLHFGNGTRLTVT.

For this clone: A far larger clone is one base from this, pointing to a likely read error. Different DNA sequences within this sample yield the same CDR3. This rearrangement joins TRBV6-1 to TRBJ2-6; D ambiguous. Looked up from germline, CDR1 is MNHNS and CDR2 is SASEGT. The CDR3 spans 15 residues. The CDR3 protein is CASSESSSGANVLTF. In DNA, the CDR3 is TGCGCCAGCAGTGAATCCAGCTCTGGGGCCAACGTCCTGACTTTC.